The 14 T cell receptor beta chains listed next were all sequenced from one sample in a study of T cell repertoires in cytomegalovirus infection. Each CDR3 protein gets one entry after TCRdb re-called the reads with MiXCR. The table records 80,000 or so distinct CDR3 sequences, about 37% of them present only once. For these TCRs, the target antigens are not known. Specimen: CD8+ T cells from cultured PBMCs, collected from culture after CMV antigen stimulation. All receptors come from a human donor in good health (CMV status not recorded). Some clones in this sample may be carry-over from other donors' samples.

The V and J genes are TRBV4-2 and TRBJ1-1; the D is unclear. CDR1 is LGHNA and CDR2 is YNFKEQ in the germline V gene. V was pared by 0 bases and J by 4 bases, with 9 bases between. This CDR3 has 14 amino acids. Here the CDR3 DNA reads TGTGCCAGCAGCCAAGAGTACCGAGGCACTGAAGCTTTCTTT. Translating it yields CASSQEYRGTEAFF.

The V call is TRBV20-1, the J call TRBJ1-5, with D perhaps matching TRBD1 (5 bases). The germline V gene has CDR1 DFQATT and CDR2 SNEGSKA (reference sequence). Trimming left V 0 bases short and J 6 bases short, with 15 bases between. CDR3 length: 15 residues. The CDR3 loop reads CSAREGGEVGQPQHF. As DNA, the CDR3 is TGCAGTGCTAGAGAAGGAGGGGAAGTAGGTCAGCCCCAGCATTTT.

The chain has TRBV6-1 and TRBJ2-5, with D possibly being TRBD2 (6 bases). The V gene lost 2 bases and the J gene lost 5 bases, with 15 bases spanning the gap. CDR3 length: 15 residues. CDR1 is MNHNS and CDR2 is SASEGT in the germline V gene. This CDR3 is CASSESGLHGETQYF. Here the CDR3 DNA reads TGTGCCAGCAGTGAAAGCGGACTACATGGGGAGACCCAGTACTTC.

The CDR3 nucleotides are TGTGCCAGCAGTTACGGGTATGAAGCTTTCTTT. Protein: CASSYGYEAFF. This chain joins TRBV6-5 and TRBJ1-1; D not resolved. This CDR3 is 11 amino acids long. V shed 2 bases and J shed 7 bases, with 5 bases lying between them. Per germline, CDR1 MNHEY and CDR2 SVGAGI.

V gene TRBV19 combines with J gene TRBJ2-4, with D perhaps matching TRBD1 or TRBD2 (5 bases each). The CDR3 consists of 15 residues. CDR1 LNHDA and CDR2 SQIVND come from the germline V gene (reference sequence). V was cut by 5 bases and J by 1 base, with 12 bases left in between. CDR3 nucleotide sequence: TGTGCCAGTAGTCAGGGTGGCGGGGCCAAAAACATTCAGTACTTC. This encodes CASSQGGGAKNIQYF. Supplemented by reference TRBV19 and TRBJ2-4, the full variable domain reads DGGITQSPKYLFRKEGQNVTLSCEQNLNHDAMYWYRQDPGQGLRLIYYSQIVNDFQKGDIAEGYSVSREKKESFPLTVTSAQKNPTAFYLCASSQGGGAKNIQYFGAGTRLSVL.

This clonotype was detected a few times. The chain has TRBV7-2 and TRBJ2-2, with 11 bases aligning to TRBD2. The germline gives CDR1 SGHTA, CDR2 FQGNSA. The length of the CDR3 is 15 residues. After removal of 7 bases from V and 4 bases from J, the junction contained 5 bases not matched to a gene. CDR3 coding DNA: TGTGCCAGCACCCCGGGGACTAGCGGCACCGGGGAGCTGTTTTTT. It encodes CASTPGTSGTGELFF.

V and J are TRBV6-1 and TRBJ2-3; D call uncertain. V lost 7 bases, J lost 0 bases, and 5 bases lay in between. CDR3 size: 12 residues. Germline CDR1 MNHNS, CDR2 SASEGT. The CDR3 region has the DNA TGTGCCAGCAAGGGAAGCACAGATACGCAGTATTTT. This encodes CASKGSTDTQYF.

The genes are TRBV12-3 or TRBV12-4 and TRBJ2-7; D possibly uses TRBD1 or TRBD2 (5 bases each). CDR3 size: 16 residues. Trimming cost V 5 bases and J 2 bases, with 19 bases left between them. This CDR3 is CASSPGGRDVAYEQYF. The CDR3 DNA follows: TGTGCCAGCAGTCCTGGTGGCCGGGACGTAGCCTACGAGCAGTACTTC.

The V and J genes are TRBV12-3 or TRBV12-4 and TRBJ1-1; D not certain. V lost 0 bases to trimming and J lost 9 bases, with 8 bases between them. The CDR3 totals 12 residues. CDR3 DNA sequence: TGTGCCAGCAGTTTAGCGACCGGGAAAGCTTTCTTT. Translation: CASSLATGKAFF.

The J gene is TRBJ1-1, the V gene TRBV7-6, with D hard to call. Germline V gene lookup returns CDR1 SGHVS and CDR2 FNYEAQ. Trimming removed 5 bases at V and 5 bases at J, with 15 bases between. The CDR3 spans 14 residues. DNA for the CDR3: TGTGCCAGCAGCCCACTCGGGGTCGGGACTGAAGCTTTCTTT. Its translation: CASSPLGVGTEAFF.

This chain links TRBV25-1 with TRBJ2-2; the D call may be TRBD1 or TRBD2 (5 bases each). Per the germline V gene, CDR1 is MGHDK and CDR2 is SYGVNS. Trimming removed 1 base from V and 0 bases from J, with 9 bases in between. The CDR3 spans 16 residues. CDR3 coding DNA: TGTGCCAGCAGTGAATTTTTGGGGGCGAACACCGGGGAGCTGTTTTTT. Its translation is CASSEFLGANTGELFF.

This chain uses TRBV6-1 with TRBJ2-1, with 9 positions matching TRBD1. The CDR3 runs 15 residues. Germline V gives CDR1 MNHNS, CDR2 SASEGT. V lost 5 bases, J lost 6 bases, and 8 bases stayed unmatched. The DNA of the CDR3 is TGTGCCAGCAGTTTCGGACAGGGGTACATCAATGAGCAGTTCTTC. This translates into CASSFGQGYINEQFF.

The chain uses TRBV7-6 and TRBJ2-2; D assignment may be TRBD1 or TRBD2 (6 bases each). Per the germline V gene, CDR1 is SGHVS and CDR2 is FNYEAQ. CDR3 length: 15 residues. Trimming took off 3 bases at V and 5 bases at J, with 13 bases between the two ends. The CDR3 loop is CASSLGGGRTGELFF. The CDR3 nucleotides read TGTGCCAGCAGCTTGGGGGGCGGTCGGACCGGGGAGCTGTTTTTT.

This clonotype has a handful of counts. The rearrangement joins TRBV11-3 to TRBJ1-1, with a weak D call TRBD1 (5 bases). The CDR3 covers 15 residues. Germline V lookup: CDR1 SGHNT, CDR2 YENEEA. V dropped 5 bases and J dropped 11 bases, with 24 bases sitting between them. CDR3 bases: TGTGCCAGCAGCCCCCGTGGAGGGGAAGAGGACGAGGCTTTCTTT. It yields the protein CASSPRGGEEDEAFF.